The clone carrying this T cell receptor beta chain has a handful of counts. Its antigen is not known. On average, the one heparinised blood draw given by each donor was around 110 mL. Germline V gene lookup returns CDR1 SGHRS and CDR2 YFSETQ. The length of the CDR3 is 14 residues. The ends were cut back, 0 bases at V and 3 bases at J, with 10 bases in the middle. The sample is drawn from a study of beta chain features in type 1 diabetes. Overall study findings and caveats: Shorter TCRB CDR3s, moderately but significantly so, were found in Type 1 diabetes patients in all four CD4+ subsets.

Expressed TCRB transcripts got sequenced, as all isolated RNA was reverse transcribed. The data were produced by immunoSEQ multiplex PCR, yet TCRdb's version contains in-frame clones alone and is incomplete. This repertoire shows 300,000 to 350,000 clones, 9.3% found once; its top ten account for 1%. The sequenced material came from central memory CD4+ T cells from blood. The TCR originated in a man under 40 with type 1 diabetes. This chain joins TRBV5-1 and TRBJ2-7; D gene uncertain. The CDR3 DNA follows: TGCGCCAGCAGCTTGGGCCAGGAAGGCTACGAGCAGTACTTC. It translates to CASSLGQEGYEQYF.